The entry that follows covers one T cell receptor beta chain sequence. The antigen remains unidentified. These data originate in a study of T-cell reconstitution after alpha-beta-depleted transplantation in children. CDR1 and CDR2 from the germline V gene are MGHRA and YSYEKL. V gave up 3 bases and J gave up 16 bases; unmatched junction bases: 5. The CDR3 consists of 11 residues. General study points: The main origin of T-cell counts and diversity one year after transplant was newly produced T cells.

The TCRbeta library incorporated unique molecular identifiers. One entry per CDR3 protein results from TCRdb running MiXCR on the PCR reads. This sample has over 120,000 distinct CDR3 sequences, with roughly 9% found just once. The source was PBMCs, mostly from graft donor cells, collected 180 days after TCRalphabeta/CD19-depleted stem cell transplant. The chain has TRBV4-1 and TRBJ2-1; the match to TRBD2 covers 8 bases. This TCR was sampled from a female patient aged 2-10 years who had a stem cell transplant for congenital amegakaryocytic thrombocytopenia, so the T cells may come from the graft donor. The CDR3 here is CASSQEGTSFF. The CDR3 DNA sequence: TGCGCCAGCAGCCAGGAAGGGACTAGTTTCTTC.